Included here is one T cell receptor (beta chain) sequence, with context. No antigen is known for it. Produced via immunoSEQ multiplex PCR; TCRdb's table is partial and in-frame only. The sample holds about 150,000 clones, approximately 86% seen once. The junction had 8 bases not matched to a gene; V was cut back by 4 bases and J by 3 bases. The CDR3 loop spans 16 amino acids. Germline CDR1 MNHEY, CDR2 SVGAGI. While the first cohort had some 700 subjects, the donors belonged to the separate validation cohort of over a hundred subjects. The data are from a study of cytomegalovirus exposure and HLA in healthy donors. Study-wide points: The authors enumerated over 150 TCR beta chains as linked to cytomegalovirus. In the 95 to 150 validation repertoires, a later analysis found that first-cohort TCR clusters tended to co-occur.

Sequencing was performed on PBMCs. The TCR originated in a young man in good health and CMV-seropositive. The rearrangement links TRBV6-5 to TRBJ1-3; 8 bases match TRBD1. This chain's CDR3 is CASSFGGQGGGNTIYF. The CDR3 nucleotides are TGTGCCAGCAGTTTTGGTGGACAGGGTGGTGGAAACACCATATATTTT.